The 28 T cell receptor beta chains below come from one sample, sequenced in a study of blood T cell repertoires in COVID-19. Repertoires were generated with immunoSEQ multiplex PCR, while TCRdb's copy carries only in-frame clones and drops some. The sample shows fewer than 200,000 clones, 88% of them seen only once. Specimen: PBMCs or T cells enriched from blood (not recorded which). The receptors stem from a woman aged 18-29 years who had recovered from COVID-19.

This chain connects TRBV10-3 to TRBJ2-3; D may be TRBD1 (5 bases). This CDR3 region has 15 residues. Germline CDR1 and CDR2: ENHRY and SYGVKD. V was cut by 7 bases and J by 4 bases, with 18 bases left in between. The CDR3 reads CAITQGQSSSDTQYF. The CDR3 region has the DNA TGTGCCATCACACAAGGACAAAGTTCTTCAGATACGCAGTATTTT.

This rearrangement joins TRBV3-1 (or the pseudogene TRBV3-2) to TRBJ2-1; no clear D gene. V was shortened by 0 bases and J by 0 bases, with 9 bases between the two germline ends. Looked up from germline, CDR1 is LGHDT and CDR2 is YNNKEL (reference sequence). This CDR3 contains 16 residues. The CDR3 nucleotides are TGTGCCAGCAGCCAAGACGAGCTAAGCTCCTACAATGAGCAGTTCTTC. Translating it yields CASSQDELSSYNEQFF.

The V call is TRBV7-2, the J call TRBJ1-2; possible D gene TRBD1, 6 bases. CDR1 and CDR2 from the germline V gene are SGHTA and FQGNSA. V lost 5 bases and J 2 bases, leaving 12 bases between the germline ends. The CDR3 loop spans 14 amino acids. CDR3 in DNA: TGTGCCAGCAGCCCCCGGACAGTCAACTATGGCTACACCTTC. It codes for CASSPRTVNYGYTF.

V usage is TRBV19 and J usage is TRBJ2-3; tentatively, D is TRBD1 (6 bases). The germline V gene encodes CDR1 LNHDA and CDR2 SQIVND (reference sequence). CDR3 length: 17 residues. V was shortened by 5 bases and J by 0 bases, with 18 bases between the two germline ends. CDR3 coding DNA: TGTGCCAGTAGTCGAAGGACAGTATCACTTAGCACAGATACGCAGTATTTT. It is translated as CASSRRTVSLSTDTQYF.

CDR3 protein: CASSAIRDRRSNQPQHF. CDR3 sequence (DNA): TGTGCCAGCAGTGCAATCCGGGACAGAAGAAGCAATCAGCCCCAGCATTTT. V is TRBV25-1 and J is TRBJ1-5; 7 positions match TRBD1. Germline V gives CDR1 MGHDK, CDR2 SYGVNS. J was trimmed by 1 base and V by 4 bases; bases with no gene match: 10. The CDR3 is 17 amino acids.

The V gene is TRBV6-5, the J gene TRBJ1-5, with D perhaps TRBD1 (5 bases). Between the trimmed V and J ends, which lost 0 bases and 6 bases, there was a span of 12 bases. Germline CDR1 reads MNHEY; CDR2 reads SVGAGI. The CDR3 is made up of 15 amino acids. Here the CDR3 DNA reads TGTGCCAGCAGTTACTCGCAAGGGGCCGGTCAGCCCCAGCATTTT. Encoded protein: CASSYSQGAGQPQHF.

The rearrangement links TRBV5-8 to TRBJ1-5; D perhaps matches TRBD1 (5 bases). Trimming took 3 bases from V and 0 from J, leaving 13 bases between them. In germline, CDR1 is SGHTS, CDR2 YDEGEE. This CDR3 has 16 amino acids. The CDR3 reads CASSWGGGGSNQPQHF. DNA of the CDR3: TGTGCCAGCAGCTGGGGGGGTGGGGGTAGCAATCAGCCCCAGCATTTT.

The chain carries TRBV2 and TRBJ2-1; D remains ambiguous. The V end was cut by 3 bases, the J end by 3 bases, with 6 bases between. This CDR3 is 13 amino acids long. Germline lookup yields CDR1 SNHLY and CDR2 FYNNEI. Here the CDR3 reads CASSDSGYNEQFF. The CDR3 nucleotides are TGTGCCAGCAGTGATTCAGGCTACAATGAGCAGTTCTTC.

The J gene is TRBJ2-1, the V gene TRBV11-3; the match to TRBD2 covers 9 bases. Germline trimming cut 3 bases from V and 4 bases from J; bases unmatched to any gene: 4. Germline lookup yields CDR1 SGHNT and CDR2 YENEEA. The CDR3 is made up of 15 amino acids. CDR3: CASSFGGGEYNEQFF. CDR3 nucleotides: TGTGCCAGCAGCTTTGGCGGGGGGGAATACAATGAGCAGTTCTTC.

The chain combines TRBV6-5 with TRBJ1-1; weak D call: TRBD1 (5 bases). With 6 bases removed from V and 6 bases from J, the gap between germline ends came to 14 bases. This CDR3 region has 13 residues. Germline assignment: CDR1 MNHEY and CDR2 SVGAGI. The DNA of the CDR3 is TGTGCCAGCAGCGATACCAGGGTGGCTGAAGCTTTCTTT. Its translation is CASSDTRVAEAFF.

The J gene is TRBJ1-4, the V gene TRBV5-1; 11 nucleotides align to TRBD1. V lost 4 bases to trimming and J lost 0 bases; unmatched junction nucleotides: 2. From germline, CDR1 is SGHRS and CDR2 YFSETQ. The CDR3 extends over 16 amino acids. Here the CDR3 reads CASSPDRGPTNEKLFF. The CDR3 nucleotides are TGCGCCAGCAGCCCGGACAGGGGGCCAACTAATGAAAAACTGTTTTTT. Combining the CDR3 with reference TRBV5-1 and TRBJ1-4 gives the whole variable domain KAGVTQTPRYLIKTRGQQVTLSCSPISGHRSVSWYQQTPGQGLQFLFEYFSETQRNKGNFPGRFSGRQFSNSRSEMNVSTLELGDSALYLCASSPDRGPTNEKLFFGSGTQLSVL.

This clone appeared a single time. V gene TRBV27 combines with J gene TRBJ2-3; D remains unclear. CDR3 size: 13 residues. Trimming took off 5 bases at V and 4 bases at J, with 10 bases between the two ends. The germline V gene has CDR1 MNHEY and CDR2 SMNVEV (reference sequence). In DNA, the CDR3 is TGTGCCAGCAGTCCTGGTGAGGCAGATACGCAGTATTTT. Protein product: CASSPGEADTQYF.

J is TRBJ1-1 and V is TRBV7-9; tentative D call: TRBD1 (5 bases). CDR3 length: 14 residues. Trimming took 3 bases from V and 4 from J, leaving 12 bases between them. CDR1 and CDR2 from the germline V gene are SEHNR and FQNEAQ (reference sequence). The CDR3 DNA follows: TGTGCCAGCAGCTTGGACACAAGACGCACTGAAGCTTTCTTT. Translating gives CASSLDTRRTEAFF.

The chain couples TRBV15 to TRBJ1-5; 9 nucleotides match TRBD1. Germline V gene sequence: CDR1 LNHNV, CDR2 YYDKDF (reference sequence). J was trimmed by 6 bases and V by 8 bases; bases with no gene match: 11. The CDR3 is made up of 15 amino acids. The CDR3 spells CATSPGTGPTQPQHF. CDR3 coding DNA: TGTGCCACCTCCCCCGGGACAGGGCCTACTCAGCCCCAGCATTTT.

Here the CDR3 reads CASSQDLGVSYEQYF. The CDR3 bases are TGCGCCAGCAGCCAAGATCTCGGGGTCTCCTACGAGCAGTACTTC. V and J are TRBV4-3 and TRBJ2-7, with D perhaps TRBD2 (5 bases). V lost 0 bases to trimming and J lost 0 bases, with 9 bases between them. From germline, CDR1 is LGHNA and CDR2 YSLEER. This CDR3 has 15 amino acids.

The chain is built from TRBV29-1 and TRBJ2-1, with a possible D match to TRBD2 (6 bases). V lost 7 bases and J lost 9, with 16 bases in between. CDR3 length: 12 amino acids. Germline lookup yields CDR1 SQVTM and CDR2 ANQGSEA. CDR3 sequence: CSAKWLAPEQFF. CDR3 in DNA: TGCAGCGCCAAATGGCTAGCGCCTGAGCAGTTCTTC.

The chain is built from TRBV30 and TRBJ2-5; TRBD2 matches 9 bases. CDR3 length: 16 amino acids. Germline V gene lookup returns CDR1 GTSNPN and CDR2 SVGIG (reference sequence). CDR3 nucleotide sequence: TGTGCGCAGGGAGGGGATAGCGGGAGTTTTTCAGGGACCCAGTACTTC. Its translation: CAQGGDSGSFSGTQYF.

J is TRBJ2-3 and V is TRBV24-1, with D uncertain. V was trimmed by 4 bases and J by 2 bases, leaving 12 bases between them. Germline V gene sequence: CDR1 KGHDR, CDR2 SFDVKD. This CDR3 is 15 amino acids long. For the CDR3, the DNA is TGTGCCACCAGTGACGCTGAGGTATTCACAGATACGCAGTATTTT. Translating it yields CATSDAEVFTDTQYF.

This chain links TRBV7-6 with TRBJ2-2, with D unresolved. This CDR3 has 13 amino acids. Germline loops: CDR1 SGHVS, CDR2 FNYEAQ. V was pared by 1 base and J by 7 bases, with 7 bases between. This CDR3 reads CASSLDIRGELFF. Here the CDR3 DNA reads TGTGCCAGCAGCTTAGACATACGCGGGGAGCTGTTTTTT. The complete variable domain, with remaining parts taken from reference TRBV7-6 and TRBJ2-2, reads GAGVSQSPRYKVTKRGQDVALRCDPISGHVSLYWYRQALGQGPEFLTYFNYEAQQDKSGLPNDRFSAERPEGSISTLTIQRTEQRDSAMYRCASSLDIRGELFFGEGSRLTVL.

The chain combines TRBV19 with TRBJ1-2, with 8 bases identical to TRBD1. V gave up 6 bases and J gave up 5 bases; unmatched junction bases: 8. The CDR3 is made up of 14 amino acids. CDR1 LNHDA and CDR2 SQIVND come from the germline V gene (reference sequence). The CDR3 loop reads CASRSGQGAYGYTF. The DNA of the CDR3 is TGTGCCAGTAGAAGCGGACAGGGAGCGTATGGCTACACCTTC.

This clone has a single count. The chain employs TRBV6-5 and TRBJ1-2; no clear D gene. CDR1 and CDR2 from the germline V gene are MNHEY and SVGAGI. The CDR3 contains 14 residues. The germline V and J ends were trimmed by 7 bases and 2 bases, with 14 bases remaining between them. The CDR3: CASKLSGINYGYTF. The CDR3 DNA is TGTGCCAGCAAATTGAGCGGAATAAACTATGGCTACACCTTC.

On this clone: This sample also contains other DNA sequences that code for the same CDR3. The chain couples TRBV7-2 to TRBJ1-1; 7 nucleotides line up with TRBD1. The J segment lost 3 bases and the V segment lost 5 bases, leaving 9 bases of the junction unmatched. From germline, CDR1 is SGHTA and CDR2 FQGNSA. The CDR3 is 15 residues long. CDR3 residues: CASSLGYQGDTEAFF. CDR3 coding DNA: TGTGCCAGCAGCCTAGGGTACCAGGGGGACACTGAAGCTTTCTTT.

V is TRBV19 and J is TRBJ1-1; TRBD1 matches at 7 bases. The V and J ends lost 8 bases and 7 bases, in that order; junction bases with no gene match: 1. The length of the CDR3 is 10 residues. The germline gives CDR1 LNHDA, CDR2 SQIVND (reference sequence). The CDR3 loop is CASGTVEAFF. The DNA of the CDR3 is TGTGCCAGTGGGACAGTTGAAGCTTTCTTT. Based on the CDR3 plus reference TRBV19 and TRBJ1-1, the full variable domain is DGGITQSPKYLFRKEGQNVTLSCEQNLNHDAMYWYRQDPGQGLRLIYYSQIVNDFQKGDIAEGYSVSREKKESFPLTVTSAQKNPTAFYLCASGTVEAFFGQGTRLTVV.

This chain's CDR3 is CATSSLEGRHTQYF. The DNA of the CDR3 is TGTGCCACCAGCAGTTTAGAAGGGAGACATACGCAGTATTTT. The V and J genes are TRBV15 and TRBJ2-3; a possible D gene is TRBD2 (5 bases). This CDR3 spans 14 amino acids. Trimming removed 3 bases at V and 7 bases at J, with 14 bases between. Germline V gene lookup returns CDR1 LNHNV and CDR2 YYDKDF (reference sequence). Based on the CDR3 plus reference TRBV15 and TRBJ2-3, the full variable domain is DAMVIQNPRYQVTQFGKPVTLSCSQTLNHNVMYWYQQKSSQAPKLLFHYYDKDFNNEADTPDNFQSRRPNTSFCFLDIRSPGLGDTAMYLCATSSLEGRHTQYFGPGTRLTVL.

The V and J genes are TRBV11-2 and TRBJ2-3; 7 positions agree with TRBD2. With V trimmed by 7 bases and J by 1 base, 11 bases remained unmatched. The length of the CDR3 is 16 residues. Per germline, CDR1 SGHAT and CDR2 FQNNGV. The chain's CDR3 is CASTLNSGYRTDTQYF. Here the CDR3 DNA reads TGTGCCAGCACCCTCAATAGCGGGTATCGCACAGATACGCAGTATTTT.

This chain uses TRBV29-1 with TRBJ1-1, with no clear D. CDR3 length: 11 residues. Per germline, CDR1 SQVTM and CDR2 ANQGSEA. Trimming removed 7 bases at V and 4 bases at J, with 10 bases between. CDR3: CSGEEGTEAFF. The CDR3 DNA reads TGCAGCGGAGAGGAGGGCACTGAAGCTTTCTTT. Drawing the rest from reference TRBV29-1 and TRBJ1-1, the complete variable domain is SAVISQKPSRDICQRGTSLTIQCQVDSQVTMMFWYRQQPGQSLTLIATANQGSEATYESGFVIDKFPISRPNLTFSTLTVSNMSPEDSSIYLCSGEEGTEAFFGQGTRLTVV.

This chain joins TRBV30 and TRBJ2-3; 10 nucleotides agree with TRBD2. Trimming cost V 3 bases and J 2 bases; bases outside gene matches: 8. CDR1 and CDR2 from the germline V gene are GTSNPN and SVGIG (reference sequence). This CDR3 is 16 amino acids long. CDR3 in DNA: TGTGCCTGGAGATTTGTCCTAGCGGGGGACACAGATACGCAGTATTTT. It yields the protein CAWRFVLAGDTDTQYF.

This rearrangement joins TRBV27 to TRBJ1-6; no clear D gene. V lost 3 bases and J lost 4, with 7 bases in between. Germline V gene data show CDR1 as MNHEY and CDR2 as SMNVEV (reference sequence). This CDR3 has 14 residues. The CDR3 region is CASSFVSYNSPLHF. In DNA, the CDR3 is TGTGCCAGCAGTTTTGTGTCGTATAATTCACCCCTCCACTTT.